This is a list of T cell receptor beta chains from one sample in a study of T-cell reconstitution after alpha-beta-depleted transplantation in children. Each CDR3 protein gets one entry after TCRdb re-called the PCR reads with MiXCR. The data show over 550,000 distinct CDR3 sequences, over 9.5% seen once. The sample in question was PBMCs from the stem cell graft donor, obtained from the stem cell graft. The receptor set was obtained from a human donor who donated a stem cell graft to a child with acute myeloid leukemia. Both conserved end residues are part of each CDR3. A D gene is named only where the DNA matches it firmly. Part of the rows lack a size; the others show once, few, many or a class for expanded clones.

v_call	j_call	clone_size	d_call	cdr3_aa	cdr3_nt
TRBV7-2	TRBJ2-1	many	TRBD1	CASSSTGTEPYNEQFF	TGTGCCAGCAGCTCTACCGGGACAGAGCCTTACAATGAGCAGTTCTTC
TRBV30	TRBJ1-5	many	-	CAWSRGGVRQPQHF	TGTGCCTGGAGCCGAGGTGGGGTCAGGCAGCCCCAGCATTTT
TRBV28	TRBJ2-5	-	TRBD1	CASSSPGQGALRWQETQYF	TGTGCCAGCAGTTCCCCGGGACAGGGGGCTCTGCGGTGGCAAGAGACCCAGTACTTC
TRBV6-5	TRBJ2-3	many	TRBD2	CASTLLAVTDTQYF	TGTGCCAGCACTTTACTAGCGGTCACAGATACGCAGTATTTT
TRBV6-1	TRBJ2-1	-	-	CASTNLVENEQFF	TGTGCCAGCACCAATCTAGTGGAGAATGAGCAGTTCTTC
TRBV4-2	TRBJ1-2	few	TRBD1	CASSQAGTGGGYGYTF	TGTGCCAGCAGCCAAGCGGGAACAGGGGGCGGCTATGGCTACACCTTC
TRBV5-4	TRBJ1-5	-	TRBD1	CASSVDRESQPQHF	TGTGCCAGCAGCGTCGACAGGGAGAGTCAGCCCCAGCATTTT
TRBV7-2	TRBJ2-7	few	TRBD2	CASSTGGLAGFYEQYF	TGTGCCAGCAGCACAGGCGGACTAGCGGGCTTCTACGAGCAGTACTTC
TRBV19	TRBJ1-2	-	-	CASSPPRGEGLSYGYTF	TGTGCCAGTAGTCCCCCCAGGGGAGAGGGGCTTAGCTATGGCTACACCTTC
TRBV5-1	TRBJ2-3	-	TRBD2	CASSRPSVGRAGDTQYF	TGCGCCAGCAGTCGACCGAGCGTGGGGAGGGCCGGGGATACGCAGTATTTT
TRBV5-4	TRBJ2-1	-	-	CASSSQPSSYNEQFF	TGTGCCAGCAGCTCCCAACCAAGCTCCTACAATGAGCAGTTCTTC
TRBV11-2	TRBJ1-1	-	-	CASTLRGGKGTEAFF	TGTGCCAGCACCCTCCGGGGGGGTAAAGGTACTGAAGCTTTCTTT
TRBV20-1	TRBJ1-1	few	-	CSAPQLVLATEAFF	TGCAGTGCTCCACAGCTGGTCCTTGCGACTGAAGCTTTCTTT
TRBV11-1	TRBJ2-7	few	TRBD1	CASSALGQGHYEQYF	TGTGCCAGCAGCGCCCTTGGACAGGGGCACTACGAGCAGTACTTC
TRBV29-1	TRBJ2-7	few	-	CSVEIRGDEQYF	TGCAGCGTTGAAATCAGGGGAGACGAGCAGTACTTC
TRBV7-3	TRBJ2-1	few	-	CASSLTSRVGNNEQFF	TGTGCCAGCAGCTTAACTTCCAGGGTAGGAAACAATGAGCAGTTCTTC
TRBV7-8	TRBJ2-7	many	TRBD2	CASREGTSSYEQYF	TGTGCCAGCAGGGAGGGGACTAGCTCCTACGAGCAGTACTTC
TRBV12-3/TRBV12-4	TRBJ2-7	many	-	CASTKGGDEQYF	TGTGCCAGCACCAAGGGGGGGGACGAGCAGTACTTC
TRBV7-2	TRBJ2-5	few	TRBD1	CASSLGQTGGEGTQYF	TGTGCCAGCAGCTTAGGTCAGACAGGGGGCGAGGGGACCCAGTACTTC
TRBV6-5	TRBJ2-3	-	TRBD2	CASSYSAGGAGERDTQYF	TGTGCCAGCAGTTACTCCGCGGGGGGAGCGGGAGAGCGGGATACGCAGTATTTT
TRBV5-1	TRBJ1-1	-	-	CASSLSTGQKNTEAFF	TGCGCCAGCAGTTTATCTACAGGACAGAAGAACACTGAAGCTTTCTTT
TRBV9	TRBJ1-2	many	-	CASSVGPDSNYGYTF	TGTGCCAGCAGCGTAGGCCCAGATTCTAACTATGGCTACACCTTC
TRBV28	TRBJ2-3	-	TRBD2	CASSSTGTSGSTDTQYF	TGTGCCAGCAGTTCTACCGGGACTAGCGGATCCACAGATACGCAGTATTTT
TRBV6-2/TRBV6-3	TRBJ2-1	-	-	CASSYGALPSRDYNEQFF	TGTGCCAGCAGTTACGGGGCTCTCCCCAGTAGAGATTACAATGAGCAGTTCTTC
TRBV20-1	TRBJ2-3	-	TRBD2	CSARGISGRAPDTQYF	TGCAGTGCTAGAGGGATTAGCGGGAGGGCCCCAGATACGCAGTATTTT
TRBV25-1	TRBJ2-7	-	TRBD1	CASSAWQGVFYEQYF	TGTGCCAGCAGTGCTTGGCAGGGGGTTTTTTACGAGCAGTACTTC
TRBV20-1	TRBJ2-2	-	TRBD2	CSFWGGRALNTGELFF	TGCAGTTTCTGGGGCGGGAGAGCTTTGAACACCGGGGAGCTGTTTTTT
TRBV6-5	TRBJ1-2	many	TRBD1	CASSYSIGTGFYGYTF	TGTGCCAGCAGTTACTCGATCGGGACAGGGTTCTATGGCTACACCTTC
TRBV7-8	TRBJ1-2	-	TRBD1	CASSLARSGQGAVGYTF	TGTGCCAGCAGCTTAGCTCGTTCGGGACAGGGGGCAGTAGGCTACACCTTC
TRBV7-2	TRBJ2-7	few	-	CASTLLLTPGEEQYF	TGTGCCAGCACCTTACTACTGACCCCGGGAGAAGAGCAGTACTTC
TRBV20-1	TRBJ2-1	-	-	CSARDVDQESSYNEQFF	TGCAGTGCTAGAGACGTGGACCAGGAGAGCTCCTACAATGAGCAGTTCTTC
TRBV4-2	TRBJ2-7	-	-	CASSQGGAIARGRYEQYF	TGTGCCAGCAGCCAGGGGGGAGCTATAGCTAGAGGCCGGTACGAGCAGTACTTC
TRBV12-3/TRBV12-4	TRBJ1-5	many	TRBD1	CASSHRGGQPQHF	TGTGCCAGCAGTCACAGGGGGGGTCAGCCCCAGCATTTT
TRBV20-1	TRBJ1-3	few	TRBD1	CSARDPRTGGDTIYF	TGCAGTGCTAGAGATCCCAGGACAGGGGGGGACACCATATATTTT
TRBV14	TRBJ1-4	few	-	CASSQFSSREFGTNEKLFF	TGTGCCAGCAGCCAATTCTCCAGCAGGGAGTTCGGGACTAATGAAAAACTGTTTTTT
TRBV5-1	TRBJ2-2	-	TRBD1	CASSFWAGGVNTGELFF	TGCGCCAGCAGCTTTTGGGCAGGGGGCGTAAACACCGGGGAGCTGTTTTTT
TRBV9	TRBJ2-5	many	TRBD2	CASSVDGLASQYF	TGTGCCAGCAGCGTAGATGGACTAGCGTCCCAGTACTTC
TRBV18	TRBJ2-5	-	-	CASSPQDGTQETQYF	TGTGCCAGCTCACCACAGGACGGGACCCAAGAGACCCAGTACTTC
TRBV5-1	TRBJ1-1	many	-	CASRGPGDTEAFF	TGCGCCAGCAGGGGTCCTGGTGACACTGAAGCTTTCTTT
TRBV4-3	TRBJ1-4	-	-	CASSRSKSWGAGDEKLFF	TGCGCCAGCAGCCGATCCAAGTCATGGGGGGCGGGAGATGAAAAACTGTTTTTT